Below, 31 T cell receptor beta chains from the same sample are listed, as sequenced in a study of cytomegalovirus exposure and HLA in healthy donors. The PCR made use of 60 Vbeta and 13 Jbeta primers. Libraries were prepared by immunoSEQ multiplex PCR; TCRdb keeps only in-frame clonotypes and omits some of them. The sample has around 130,000 clones; the top ten hold about 1.6%. The specimen sequenced was PBMCs. The receptors here all came from a woman aged 40 to 55 in good health and CMV-seronegative.

This chain links TRBV10-2 with TRBJ2-5, with D maybe TRBD1 (5 bases). In germline, CDR1 is WSHSY, CDR2 SAAADI. V dropped 6 bases and J dropped 5 bases, with 16 bases sitting between them. The CDR3 runs 14 residues. The CDR3 DNA reads TGCGCCAGCAGCCGGCAGGGATCCCGGGAGACCCAGTACTTC. Translating gives CASSRQGSRETQYF.

The chain has TRBV5-1 and TRBJ2-5; 8 bases fit TRBD2. Germline CDR1 SGHRS, CDR2 YFSETQ. CDR3 length equals 18 residues. V trimming: 3 bases; J trimming: 7 bases; junction bases outside the gene matches: 20. CDR3 residues: CASSWSPGTSRDGATQYF. The CDR3 DNA reads as TGCGCCAGCAGCTGGAGCCCGGGGACTAGTCGTGATGGTGCGACCCAGTACTTC.

The chain uses TRBV19 and TRBJ1-5; D is perhaps TRBD1 (6 bases). Trimming pared 8 bases from V and 5 bases from J, leaving 19 bases between. This CDR3 is built from 15 residues. The germline V gene encodes CDR1 LNHDA and CDR2 SQIVND (reference sequence). The CDR3 nucleotides read TGTGCCAGTGGTTTGCAGGGGAAGGGTGATCAGCCCCAGCATTTT. Protein sequence: CASGLQGKGDQPQHF.

The genes are TRBV10-3 and TRBJ1-3; D not resolved. Trimming removed 4 bases from V and 2 bases from J, with 12 bases in between. CDR1 is ENHRY, CDR2 SYGVKD, per germline. The CDR3 is 15 amino acids. CDR3 sequence (DNA): TGTGCCATCAGTGGTAACACCTTCCCTGGAAACACCATATATTTT. The encoded protein is CAISGNTFPGNTIYF.

The chain couples TRBV5-8 to TRBJ1-2; weak D call: TRBD1 (5 bases). The V gene lost 5 bases and the J gene lost 4 bases, with 15 bases spanning the gap. The CDR3 contains 14 residues. CDR1 is SGHTS, CDR2 YDEGEE, per germline. The CDR3 region has the DNA TGTGCCAGCAGGGCACGGAGCAGGGCCTATGGCTACACCTTC. Its translation: CASRARSRAYGYTF.

The chain combines TRBV27 with TRBJ2-7; D may be TRBD1 (6 bases). V lost 4 bases, J lost 5 bases, and 15 bases lay in between. This CDR3 contains 14 residues. Looked up from germline, CDR1 is MNHEY and CDR2 is SMNVEV (reference sequence). The CDR3 bases are TGTGCCAGCAGTTGCAGGGGATCGATCAACGAGCAGTACGTC. Amino acid sequence: CASSCRGSINEQYV.

The chain uses TRBV4-3 and TRBJ2-5, with D maybe TRBD2 (5 bases). CDR3 size: 15 residues. CDR1 is LGHNA and CDR2 is YSLEER in the germline V gene. Trimming removed 1 base from V and 4 bases from J, with 13 bases in between. The CDR3 here is CASSQGGEGGETQYF. CDR3 in DNA: TGCGCCAGCAGCCAAGGAGGTGAGGGTGGAGAGACCCAGTACTTC.

This chain links TRBV7-2 with TRBJ1-5; a possible D gene is TRBD1 (6 bases). Trimming removed 2 bases at V and 4 bases at J, with 12 bases between. Germline values: CDR1 SGHTA, CDR2 FQGNSA. The CDR3 contains 15 residues. The DNA of the CDR3 is TGTGCCAGCAGCTTACTCGGGACAATTAATCAGCCCCAGCATTTT. The encoded protein is CASSLLGTINQPQHF. Drawing the rest from reference TRBV7-2 and TRBJ1-5, the complete variable domain is GAGVSQSPSNKVTEKGKDVELRCDPISGHTALYWYRQSLGQGLEFLIYFQGNSAPDKSGLPSDRFSAERTGGSVSTLTIQRTQQEDSAVYLCASSLLGTINQPQHFGDGTRLSIL.

The rearrangement joins TRBV7-3 to TRBJ2-2; 9 nucleotides line up with TRBD1. V dropped 2 bases and J dropped 6; count of bases not matched to a gene: 4. Germline V gene sequence: CDR1 SGHTA, CDR2 FQGTGA. The CDR3 runs 15 residues. The CDR3 sequence is CASSLGTGIPGELFF. The CDR3, as DNA: TGTGCCAGCAGCTTAGGGACAGGGATCCCCGGGGAGCTGTTTTTT.

V and J are TRBV6-4 and TRBJ1-2; tentatively, D is TRBD1 (5 bases). CDR1 is MRHNA and CDR2 is SNTAGT in the germline V gene. V was cut by 4 bases and J by 8 bases, with 14 bases left in between. The CDR3 length is 13 residues. The CDR3 protein is CASSVSRVSGYTF. The CDR3 nucleotides read TGTGCCAGCAGTGTCTCCAGGGTGTCCGGCTACACCTTC.

V gene TRBV5-1 combines with J gene TRBJ2-1; D is perhaps TRBD2 (6 bases). Germline-derived CDR1 and CDR2 are SGHRS and YFSETQ. Trimming left V 10 bases short and J 8 bases short, with 16 bases between. The CDR3 spans 12 residues. This CDR3 is CASTERADEQFF. The CDR3 DNA reads TGCGCCTCCACCGAGCGGGCGGATGAGCAGTTCTTC. Full variable domain (remainder filled in from reference TRBV5-1 and TRBJ2-1): KAGVTQTPRYLIKTRGQQVTLSCSPISGHRSVSWYQQTPGQGLQFLFEYFSETQRNKGNFPGRFSGRQFSNSRSEMNVSTLELGDSALYLCASTERADEQFFGPGTRLTVL.

This chain joins TRBV7-9 and TRBJ2-7; no clear D. The V end lost 0 bases, the J end lost 0 bases, and 6 bases lay between the germline ends. Germline assignment: CDR1 SEHNR and CDR2 FQNEAQ (reference sequence). The CDR3 totals 14 residues. The CDR3 reads CASSLAAFSYEQYF. For the CDR3, the DNA is TGTGCCAGCAGCTTAGCGGCTTTCTCCTACGAGCAGTACTTC.

The CDR3 bases are TGTGCCAGCTCACCACAATTTCCAGCGGTATATGGCTACACCTTC. Translated, it gives CASSPQFPAVYGYTF. The chain uses TRBV18 and TRBJ1-2; no firm D call. V lost 1 base to trimming and J lost 5 bases, with 14 bases between them. The CDR3 has 15 amino acids. Germline V gene data show CDR1 as KGHSH and CDR2 as LQKENI.

The chain's CDR3 is CASSPGSNEQYV. CDR3 bases: TGTGCCAGCAGTCCGGGATCGAACGAGCAGTACGTC. The rearrangement joins TRBV6-5 to TRBJ2-7, with D maybe TRBD2 (5 bases). CDR1 MNHEY and CDR2 SVGAGI come from the germline V gene. The CDR3 consists of 12 residues. V gave up 5 bases and J gave up 5 bases, with 10 bases separating them.

The chain couples TRBV7-2 to TRBJ2-1; tentatively, D is TRBD2 (5 bases). The V gene lost 1 base and the J gene lost 13 bases, with 11 bases spanning the gap. CDR1 and CDR2 (germline): SGHTA, FQGNSA. The CDR3 runs to 12 residues. The CDR3: CASSLDGLDQFF. The CDR3 nucleotides are TGTGCCAGCAGCTTAGATGGACTGGACCAGTTCTTC.

This rearrangement joins TRBV9 to TRBJ2-1; D gene unclear. The CDR3 totals 12 residues. The germline V gene has CDR1 SGDLS and CDR2 YYNGEE. V lost 3 bases and J lost 8, with 9 bases in between. CDR3 sequence reads: CASSALGHEQFF. CDR3 coding DNA: TGTGCCAGCAGCGCCCTTGGGCATGAGCAGTTCTTC.

The V and J genes are TRBV29-1 and TRBJ1-2; weak D call: TRBD1 (6 bases). The CDR3 runs to 14 residues. Germline CDR1 reads SQVTM; CDR2 reads ANQGSEA. V lost 5 bases and J lost 2, with 15 bases in between. CDR3 in amino acids: CSVSGSGDNYGYTF. The CDR3 DNA sequence: TGCAGCGTTTCTGGATCAGGGGACAACTATGGCTACACCTTC.

The J gene is TRBJ1-5, the V gene TRBV6-1, with D possibly matching TRBD1 (5 bases). With 6 bases removed from V and 7 bases from J, the gap between germline ends came to 19 bases. Per germline, CDR1 MNHNS and CDR2 SASEGT. The length of the CDR3 is 15 residues. CDR3 loop: CASSPGGANIQPQHF. As DNA, the CDR3 is TGTGCCAGCAGCCCCGGGGGTGCGAATATCCAGCCCCAGCATTTT.

This sequence joins TRBV15 and TRBJ1-2, with D possibly being TRBD1 (5 bases). CDR3 length: 13 residues. Trimming left V 5 bases short and J 4 bases short, with 11 bases between. Germline V CDR1 and CDR2: LNHNV, YYDKDF (reference sequence). The CDR3 sequence is CATSGGLGYGYTF. CDR3 in DNA: TGTGCCACCAGCGGGGGACTGGGCTATGGCTACACCTTC.

V is TRBV7-2 and J is TRBJ2-7, with D perhaps matching TRBD1 (5 bases). CDR1 is SGHTA, CDR2 FQGNSA, per germline. Trimming removed 1 base at V and 6 bases at J, with 10 bases between. This CDR3 spans 13 amino acids. The CDR3 sequence is CASSLDRTREQYV. The CDR3 nucleotides read TGTGCCAGCAGCTTAGATCGGACACGCGAGCAGTACGTC.

The chain couples TRBV20-1 to TRBJ2-7; 7 bases are shared with TRBD1. After removal of 6 bases from V and 6 bases from J, the junction contained 5 bases not matched to a gene. There are 11 residues in the CDR3. CDR1 DFQATT and CDR2 SNEGSKA come from the germline V gene (reference sequence). CDR3 sequence reads: CSALTGLEQYF. CDR3 bases: TGCAGTGCCCTGACAGGGCTCGAGCAGTACTTC.

The chain employs TRBV7-3 and TRBJ2-5; no firm D call. The CDR3 runs 13 residues. The V and J ends lost 3 bases and 5 bases respectively, with 10 bases between them. Looked up from germline, CDR1 is SGHTA and CDR2 is FQGTGA. The CDR3 region has the DNA TGTGCCAGCAGCTTTGGCGGAGCGGAGACCCAGTACTTC. This gives the protein CASSFGGAETQYF.

The rearrangement joins TRBV7-9 to TRBJ2-1, with TRBD1 identical over 7 bases. The junction had 8 bases not matched to a gene; V was cut back by 10 bases and J by 8 bases. The CDR3 consists of 12 residues. The V gene's germline CDR1 is SEHNR and CDR2 FQNEAQ (reference sequence). CDR3: CAINDRVDEQFF. The DNA for the CDR3 is TGTGCCATCAACGACAGGGTGGATGAGCAGTTCTTC.

V gene TRBV9 combines with J gene TRBJ2-2; tentative D call: TRBD1 (6 bases). CDR3 length: 15 amino acids. Trimming left V 3 bases short and J 4 bases short, with 13 bases between. The germline V gene encodes CDR1 SGDLS and CDR2 YYNGEE. The CDR3 DNA is TGTGCCAGCAGCGAACAGGGTTTTCGCACCGGGGAGCTGTTTTTT. It translates to CASSEQGFRTGELFF.

The chain combines TRBV15 with TRBJ2-6; D gene unclear. Germline V CDR1 and CDR2: LNHNV, YYDKDF (reference sequence). The V gene lost 0 bases and the J gene lost 2 bases, with 2 bases spanning the gap. This CDR3 spans 14 amino acids. CDR3 residues: CATSRDTGANVLTF. In DNA form, the CDR3 reads TGTGCCACCAGCAGAGATACTGGGGCCAACGTCCTGACTTTC.

CDR3 region: CASSLDRGENTIYF. In nucleotides, the CDR3 is TGCGCCAGCAGCTTGGACAGGGGTGAAAACACCATATATTTT. This rearrangement joins TRBV5-1 to TRBJ1-3, with 7 bases identical to TRBD1. The CDR3 loop spans 14 amino acids. Germline V CDR1 and CDR2: SGHRS, YFSETQ. The V gene end was trimmed by 0 bases and the J gene end by 6 bases; junction bases not matched to a gene: 3. The full variable domain, rest sourced from reference TRBV5-1 and TRBJ1-3, is KAGVTQTPRYLIKTRGQQVTLSCSPISGHRSVSWYQQTPGQGLQFLFEYFSETQRNKGNFPGRFSGRQFSNSRSEMNVSTLELGDSALYLCASSLDRGENTIYFGEGSWLTVV.

This chain uses TRBV19 with TRBJ1-6; D uncertain. The germline V gene has CDR1 LNHDA and CDR2 SQIVND (reference sequence). V was shortened by 6 bases and J by 0 bases, with 9 bases between the two germline ends. The CDR3 spans 15 residues. CDR3 DNA sequence: TGTGCCAGTAGCGAGCGCAGCTCCTATAATTCACCCCTCCACTTT. Encoded protein: CASSERSSYNSPLHF.

This rearrangement joins TRBV4-2 to TRBJ2-6; 8 bases align to TRBD1. Germline V gene data show CDR1 as LGHNA and CDR2 as YNFKEQ. The CDR3 is made up of 18 amino acids. V lost 0 bases and J lost 0; bases outside the gene matches: 4. The CDR3 reads CASSQETGGFSGANVLTF. CDR3 coding DNA: TGTGCCAGCAGCCAAGAAACAGGGGGTTTCTCTGGGGCCAACGTCCTGACTTTC.

V gene TRBV7-9 combines with J gene TRBJ2-3, with TRBD1 matching 10 bases. The CDR3 runs 14 residues. Germline values: CDR1 SEHNR, CDR2 FQNEAQ (reference sequence). The junction had 5 bases not matched to a gene; V was cut back by 5 bases and J by 6 bases. The CDR3 sequence: CASSPKDRGDTQYF. CDR3 DNA: TGTGCCAGCAGCCCTAAGGACAGGGGGGATACGCAGTATTTT.

The CDR3 region is CAISQVSSYNSPLHF. The CDR3 DNA is TGTGCCATCAGCCAAGTGAGCTCCTATAATTCACCCCTCCACTTT. The chain has TRBV10-3 and TRBJ1-6; no firm D call. Trimming took 6 bases from V and 0 from J, leaving 9 bases between them. The CDR3 covers 15 residues. Germline V gene sequence: CDR1 ENHRY, CDR2 SYGVKD.

The V gene is TRBV4-1, the J gene TRBJ1-2, with 10 bases fitting TRBD1. Germline CDR1 and CDR2: MGHRA and YSYEKL. This CDR3 has 14 residues. With V trimmed by 1 base and J by 6 bases, 2 bases remained unmatched. CDR3 DNA sequence: TGCGCCAGCAGCCAAGGGGGACAGGGGAATGGCTACACCTTC. It yields the protein CASSQGGQGNGYTF.